The rows below give T cell receptor beta chains drawn from one sample of a study of Tregs in tolerant kidney transplant recipients. Repertoires were generated with immunoSEQ multiplex PCR, while TCRdb's copy carries only in-frame clones and drops some. This sample yields 98,000 or so clones, of which 90% are seen a single time; approximately 0.34% belongs to the top ten. Sequences were derived from CD4+ T cells from blood, sampled before the transplant. The receptors derive from a human donor who received a combined kidney and bone marrow transplant. Each CDR3 is given with its conserved first and last residue. Each record gives: clone size, CDR3 length, D gene, V gene, J gene, CDR3 protein, CDR3 DNA. The D gene is left open where the match is weak. Clone size is shown for a subset of rows, as once, few, many or a class of expanded clone.

>once|15|TRBD1|TRBV5-1|TRBJ2-2
CASSQGQGRTGELFF
TGCGCCAGCAGCCAGGGACAGGGGCGCACCGGGGAGCTGTTTTTT
>once|15|NA|TRBV30|TRBJ2-5
CAWKTTRGQGETQYF
TGTGCCTGGAAAACGACACGAGGGCAAGGAGAGACCCAGTACTTC
>NA|18|NA|TRBV28|TRBJ2-6
CASSLLTGHFSGANVLTF
TGTGCCAGCAGTTTGCTGACGGGTCACTTTTCTGGGGCCAACGTCCTGACTTTC
>NA|13|NA|TRBV5-1|TRBJ2-1
CASRSGDHNEQFF
TGCGCCAGCAGGTCGGGAGATCACAATGAGCAGTTCTTC
>NA|14|NA|TRBV2|TRBJ1-5
CASSGGYSNQPQHF
TGTGCCAGCAGCGGAGGTTATAGCAATCAGCCCCAGCATTTT
>NA|17|TRBD2|TRBV2|TRBJ2-3
CASSPRGGGAVTDTQYF
TGTGCCAGCAGCCCACGGGGCGGGGGGGCCGTCACAGATACGCAGTATTTT
>once|16|TRBD2|TRBV5-1|TRBJ2-1
CASSLEVAGGPDEQFF
TGCGCCAGCAGCTTGGAGGTAGCGGGGGGCCCCGATGAGCAGTTCTTC
>NA|16|TRBD2|TRBV6-4|TRBJ2-7
CASSDPTSGGADEQYF
TGTGCCAGCAGTGACCCGACTAGCGGGGGGGCCGATGAGCAGTACTTC
>NA|15|NA|TRBV5-6|TRBJ1-2
CASSPENRVSYGYTF
TGTGCCAGCAGCCCGGAAAACAGGGTCAGCTATGGCTACACCTTC
>once|16|NA|TRBV4-1|TRBJ1-2
CASSQDKAGHNYGYTF
TGCGCCAGCAGCCAAGATAAGGCGGGCCATAACTATGGCTACACCTTC
>NA|13|TRBD2|TRBV29-1|TRBJ2-7
CSVAAGVVSEQYF
TGCAGCGTGGCGGCGGGGGTTGTGAGCGAGCAGTACTTC
>NA|14|NA|TRBV5-1|TRBJ2-1
CASSSAGAGDEQFF
TGCGCCAGCAGCTCCGCGGGGGCCGGGGATGAGCAGTTCTTC
>NA|14|NA|TRBV5-1|TRBJ2-5
CASSLGQGGETQYF
TGCGCCAGCAGCTTGGGACAAGGTGGAGAGACCCAGTACTTC
>NA|14|TRBD1|TRBV7-2|TRBJ1-1
CASSLIGGDAEAFF
TGTGCCAGCAGCTTAATAGGGGGCGACGCTGAAGCTTTCTTT
>NA|16|TRBD1|TRBV6-6|TRBJ2-3
CASRRAGQGHTDTQYF
TGTGCCAGCAGAAGAGCGGGACAGGGACACACAGATACGCAGTATTTT
>NA|14|TRBD1|TRBV28|TRBJ1-1
CASSLTEGASAAFF
TGTGCCAGCAGTTTAACGGAGGGGGCTAGCGCAGCTTTCTTT
>NA|14|NA|TRBV19|TRBJ2-7
CASSIGAGFEEQYF
TGTGCCAGTAGCATTGGCGCGGGTTTCGAAGAGCAGTACTTC
>NA|16|NA|TRBV12-1|TRBJ2-1
CASSFGTSGGDWEQFF
TGTGCCAGCAGCTTTGGGACTAGCGGGGGGGATTGGGAGCAGTTCTTC
>NA|12|NA|TRBV19|TRBJ1-1
CASSVRGTEAFF
TGTGCCAGTAGTGTTAGGGGGACTGAAGCTTTCTTT
>NA|13|NA|TRBV10-3|TRBJ1-2
CAISELENYGYTF
TGTGCCATCAGTGAGTTAGAGAACTATGGCTACACCTTC
>NA|15|NA|TRBV4-1|TRBJ2-2
CASSQPDRNTGELFF
TGCGCCAGCAGCCAACCGGACAGAAACACCGGGGAGCTGTTTTTT
>NA|16|NA|TRBV5-4|TRBJ2-1
CASSLGGLSSYNEQFF
TGTGCCAGCAGCCTGGGGGGCCTCAGCTCCTACAATGAGCAGTTCTTC
>NA|13|NA|TRBV6-5|TRBJ2-7
CASRRTTTYEQYF
TGTGCCAGCAGGAGGACTACAACCTACGAGCAGTACTTC
>NA|12|NA|TRBV13|TRBJ1-1
CASSLTLSEAFF
TGTGCCAGCAGCTTAACTCTTTCTGAAGCTTTCTTT
>NA|11|NA|TRBV9|TRBJ1-2
CASSPGEGYTF
TGTGCCAGCAGCCCCGGGGAGGGCTACACCTTC
>few|15|TRBD1|TRBV28|TRBJ1-2
CASSSGWTGGYGYTF
TGTGCCAGCAGTTCCGGGTGGACAGGGGGCTATGGCTACACCTTC
>NA|15|NA|TRBV28|TRBJ2-2
CASSPEGLRTGELFF
TGTGCCAGCAGCCCGGAGGGCCTAAGGACCGGGGAGCTGTTTTTT
>NA|14|NA|TRBV18|TRBJ1-1
CASSIGTPNTEAFF
TGTGCCAGCTCCATTGGGACACCGAACACTGAAGCTTTCTTT
>once|18|NA|TRBV15|TRBJ2-1
CATSRDRGMVSRNGEQFF
TGTGCCACCAGCAGAGATCGGGGTATGGTGAGCCGGAATGGTGAGCAGTTCTTC
>NA|17|TRBD1|TRBV15|TRBJ1-3
CATSRGQGEISGNTIYF
TGTGCCACCAGCAGGGGACAGGGGGAGATCTCTGGAAACACCATATATTTT
>NA|16|TRBD2|TRBV28|TRBJ2-7
CASSSRTSGRYAEQYF
TGTGCCAGCAGTTCCCGGACTAGCGGGAGATACGCCGAGCAGTACTTC
>NA|15|NA|TRBV12-5|TRBJ2-3
CASAGSGGFTDTQYF
TGTGCTAGTGCCGGATCCGGAGGCTTCACAGATACGCAGTATTTT
>NA|15|NA|TRBV7-9|TRBJ2-7
CASSSQGFGSYEQYF
TGTGCCAGCAGCTCGCAGGGATTTGGCTCCTACGAGCAGTACTTC